The 7 T cell receptor beta chains below come from one sample, sequenced in a study of T cell responses to AZD1222 COVID-19 vaccine. Clones were sequenced by immunoSEQ multiplex PCR, and TCRdb holds only the in-frame ones, with some missing. Among some 150,000 clones, roughly 90% were seen once, and the ten largest hold about 3%. This specimen consisted of peripheral blood, obtained on day 0 of AZD1222 vaccination. These receptors were obtained from an adult in good health.

The rearrangement links TRBV11-2 to TRBJ1-4; D is ambiguous. Between the trimmed V and J ends, which lost 5 bases and 7 bases, there was a span of 11 bases. This CDR3 region has 13 residues. The germline V gene encodes CDR1 SGHAT and CDR2 FQNNGV. CDR3 residues: CASSLRLGEKLFF. CDR3 DNA sequence: TGTGCCAGCAGCCTTAGACTGGGTGAAAAACTGTTTTTT.

This sequence joins TRBV7-2 and TRBJ1-6; no definite D call. Trimming shortened V by 2 bases and J by 8 bases, and 10 bases separated the two germline ends. CDR1 is SGHTA and CDR2 is FQGNSA in the germline V gene. The CDR3 has 14 amino acids. In DNA, the CDR3 is TGTGCCAGCAGCTTACCCGGGAGAGATTCACCCCTCCACTTT. As protein: CASSLPGRDSPLHF. Supplemented by reference TRBV7-2 and TRBJ1-6, the full variable domain reads GAGVSQSPSNKVTEKGKDVELRCDPISGHTALYWYRQSLGQGLEFLIYFQGNSAPDKSGLPSDRFSAERTGGSVSTLTIQRTQQEDSAVYLCASSLPGRDSPLHFGNGTRLTVT.

The chain joins TRBV5-1 to TRBJ1-6; D possibly corresponds to TRBD1 (6 bases). Germline V lookup: CDR1 SGHRS, CDR2 YFSETQ. The CDR3 loop spans 15 amino acids. V lost 0 bases, J lost 7 bases, and 11 bases lay in between. The CDR3 nucleotides read TGCGCCAGCAGCTTGGCCCTCAGGGGAAATTCACCCCTCCACTTT. Residues: CASSLALRGNSPLHF. Full variable domain (rest looked up from reference TRBV5-1 and TRBJ1-6): KAGVTQTPRYLIKTRGQQVTLSCSPISGHRSVSWYQQTPGQGLQFLFEYFSETQRNKGNFPGRFSGRQFSNSRSEMNVSTLELGDSALYLCASSLALRGNSPLHFGNGTRLTVT.

V and J are TRBV7-9 and TRBJ2-5, with TRBD2 identical over 7 bases. Germline V gives CDR1 SEHNR, CDR2 FQNEAQ (reference sequence). The CDR3 spans 16 residues. Trimming removed 1 base from V and 1 base from J; junction bases left unmatched: 6. For the CDR3, the DNA is TGTGCCAGCAGCTTAGTCAAGGCTAGCGGCCAAGAGACCCAGTACTTC. Translating it yields CASSLVKASGQETQYF.

The chain couples TRBV9 to TRBJ2-1; 7 nucleotides line up with TRBD1. CDR3 length: 13 residues. Germline lookup yields CDR1 SGDLS and CDR2 YYNGEE. The V and J ends lost 6 bases and 4 bases, in that order; junction bases with no gene match: 4. In DNA, the CDR3 is TGTGCCAGCACCCAGACAGGGTACAATGAGCAGTTCTTC. As protein: CASTQTGYNEQFF. Combining the CDR3 with reference TRBV9 and TRBJ2-1 gives the whole variable domain DSGVTQTPKHLITATGQRVTLRCSPRSGDLSVYWYQQSLDQGLQFLIQYYNGEERAKGNILERFSAQQFPDLHSELNLSSLELGDSALYFCASTQTGYNEQFFGPGTRLTVL.

As regards this clone: The germline gene is not matched at one end of the junction; a read error may be the cause. V and J are TRBV7-8 and TRBJ1-2; weak D call: TRBD1 (6 bases). CDR1 is SGHVS, CDR2 FQNEAQ, per germline. The length of the CDR3 is 14 residues. Here the CDR3 DNA reads TGTGCCAGCAGCCGAGCCCTCGGACAGCCCGGCTGGGGCTTC. Translating gives CASSRALGQPGWGF.

V and J are TRBV4-2 and TRBJ1-5; perhaps TRBD1 as D (5 bases). This CDR3 is 16 amino acids long. Deletions cut 0 bases from V and 2 bases from J, with 11 bases between. In germline, CDR1 is LGHNA, CDR2 YNFKEQ. In DNA, the CDR3 is TGTGCCAGCAGCCAAGAAATGACAGTGGGCAATCAGCCCCAGCATTTT. Amino acids: CASSQEMTVGNQPQHF.